This TCR beta chain was identified in a study of chemoradiotherapy in HPV16-positive cancers. In the study overall: Functional T-cell assays on a couple of HPV16-positive patients' cells defined candidate HPV-specific clones and common TCR motifs. Study-wide points: For HPV16-positive patients, expanding HPV-responsive T cells associated with longer recurrence-free survival. During treatment, candidate HPV-specific clones and E7-related motifs expanded in tumor.

Concerning this clone itself: Its antigen is still unknown.

Assay used: immunoSEQ multiplex PCR; TCRdb lists only in-frame clones, some missing. Here the sample spans 55,000 to 85,000 clones, about nine tenths being singletons. The sample in question was blood, obtained from a patient who underwent chemoradiotherapy. This TCR was sampled from a human donor with HPV-associated anogenital cancer.

The CDR3 nucleotides are TGTGCCAGCAGTTCCGAGACCCAGTACTTC. Its translation is CASSSETQYF. This chain uses TRBV2 with TRBJ2-5; D gene uncertain. Germline assignment: CDR1 SNHLY and CDR2 FYNNEI. Trimming took 5 bases from V and 5 from J, leaving 3 bases between them. The CDR3 covers 10 residues.